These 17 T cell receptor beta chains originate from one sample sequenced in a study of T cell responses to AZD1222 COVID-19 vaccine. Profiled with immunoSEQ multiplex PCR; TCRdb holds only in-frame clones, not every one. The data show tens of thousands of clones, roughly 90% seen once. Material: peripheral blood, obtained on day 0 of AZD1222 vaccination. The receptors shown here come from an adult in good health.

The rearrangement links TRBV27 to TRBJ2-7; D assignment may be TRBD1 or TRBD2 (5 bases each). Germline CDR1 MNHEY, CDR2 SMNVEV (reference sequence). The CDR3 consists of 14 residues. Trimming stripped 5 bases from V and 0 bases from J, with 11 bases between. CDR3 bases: TGTGCCAGCAGTCGGGACGGACTCTCCTACGAGCAGTACTTC. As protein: CASSRDGLSYEQYF.

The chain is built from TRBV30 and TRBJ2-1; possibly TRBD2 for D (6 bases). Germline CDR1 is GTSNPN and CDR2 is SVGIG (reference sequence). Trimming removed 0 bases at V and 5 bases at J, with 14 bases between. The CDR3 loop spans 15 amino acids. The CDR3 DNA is TGTGCCTGGAGTGTTACCGGGACTTTTAACAATGAGCAGTTCTTC. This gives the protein CAWSVTGTFNNEQFF.

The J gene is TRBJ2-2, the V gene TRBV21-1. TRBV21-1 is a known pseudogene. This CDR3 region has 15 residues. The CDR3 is CASKRDGRRTGELFF. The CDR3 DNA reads TGTGCCAGCAAACGGGACGGGCGTCGCACCGGGGAGCTGTTTTTT.

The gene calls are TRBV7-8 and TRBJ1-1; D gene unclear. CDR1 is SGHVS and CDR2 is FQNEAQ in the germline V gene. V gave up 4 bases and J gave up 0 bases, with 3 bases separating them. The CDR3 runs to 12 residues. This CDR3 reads CASSWMNTEAFF. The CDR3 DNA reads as TGTGCCAGCAGCTGGATGAACACTGAAGCTTTCTTT.

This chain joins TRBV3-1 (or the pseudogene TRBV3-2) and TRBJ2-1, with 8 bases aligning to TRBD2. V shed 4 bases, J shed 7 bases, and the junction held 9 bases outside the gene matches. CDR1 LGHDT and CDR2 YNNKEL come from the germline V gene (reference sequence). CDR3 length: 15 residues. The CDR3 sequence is CASSLRTSQQNEQFF. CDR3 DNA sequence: TGTGCCAGCAGCCTCCGGACTAGCCAACAAAATGAGCAGTTCTTC.

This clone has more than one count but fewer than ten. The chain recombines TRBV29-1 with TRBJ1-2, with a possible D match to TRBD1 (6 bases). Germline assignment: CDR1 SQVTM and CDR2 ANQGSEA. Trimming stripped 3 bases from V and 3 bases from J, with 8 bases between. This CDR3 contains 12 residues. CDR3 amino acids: CSVDTGHYGYTF. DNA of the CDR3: TGCAGCGTTGACACAGGGCACTATGGCTACACCTTC.

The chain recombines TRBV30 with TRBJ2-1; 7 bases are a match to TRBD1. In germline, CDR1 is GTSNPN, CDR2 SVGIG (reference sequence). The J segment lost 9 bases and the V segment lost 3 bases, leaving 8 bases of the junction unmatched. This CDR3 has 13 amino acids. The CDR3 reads CAWSNLQGREQFF. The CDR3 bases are TGTGCCTGGAGCAACCTACAGGGGCGTGAGCAGTTCTTC.

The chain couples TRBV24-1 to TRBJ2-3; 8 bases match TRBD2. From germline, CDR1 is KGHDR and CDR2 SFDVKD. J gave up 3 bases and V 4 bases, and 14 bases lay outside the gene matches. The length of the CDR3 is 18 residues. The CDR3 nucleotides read TGTGCCACCAGTGACCACACGACCCCCGGGAGGGATACAGATACGCAGTATTTT. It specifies CATSDHTTPGRDTDTQYF.

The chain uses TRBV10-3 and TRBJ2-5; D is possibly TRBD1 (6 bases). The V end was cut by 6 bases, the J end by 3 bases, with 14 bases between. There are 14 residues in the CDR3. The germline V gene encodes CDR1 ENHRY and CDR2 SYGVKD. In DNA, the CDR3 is TGTGCCATCAGCCAGGGGTGGGGAGAAGAGACCCAGTACTTC. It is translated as CAISQGWGEETQYF.

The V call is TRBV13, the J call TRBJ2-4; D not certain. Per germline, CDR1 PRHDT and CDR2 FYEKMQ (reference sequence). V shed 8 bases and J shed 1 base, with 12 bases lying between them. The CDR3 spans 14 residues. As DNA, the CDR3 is TGTGCCAGCGGAAAAAGTCTTGCCAAAAACATTCAGTACTTC. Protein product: CASGKSLAKNIQYF.

CDR3 in DNA: TGTGCCATCAGTGGCAGGACAGGGGGCTCCTACGAGCAGTACTTC. Encoded protein: CAISGRTGGSYEQYF. The genes are TRBV10-3 and TRBJ2-7; TRBD1 matches at 10 bases. The germline gives CDR1 ENHRY, CDR2 SYGVKD. The CDR3 is 15 amino acids. With V trimmed by 4 bases and J by 0 bases, 3 bases remained unmatched.

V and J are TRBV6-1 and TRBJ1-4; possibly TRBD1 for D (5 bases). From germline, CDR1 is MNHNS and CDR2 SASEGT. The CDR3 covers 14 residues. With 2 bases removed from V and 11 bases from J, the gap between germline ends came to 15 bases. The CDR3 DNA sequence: TGTGCCAGCAGTGAACCGGGCGTGAAGGGGAAACTGTTTTTT. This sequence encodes CASSEPGVKGKLFF.

The CDR3 nucleotides are TGTGCCACCAGCAGAGGTGGGGATCTAGCCAAAACCGGGGAGCTGTTTTTT. This translates into CATSRGGDLAKTGELFF. This rearrangement joins TRBV15 to TRBJ2-2, with a weak D call TRBD2 (5 bases). Deletions cut 1 base from V and 5 bases from J, with 17 bases between. The CDR3 sequence is 17 residues long. The V gene's germline CDR1 is LNHNV and CDR2 YYDKDF (reference sequence).

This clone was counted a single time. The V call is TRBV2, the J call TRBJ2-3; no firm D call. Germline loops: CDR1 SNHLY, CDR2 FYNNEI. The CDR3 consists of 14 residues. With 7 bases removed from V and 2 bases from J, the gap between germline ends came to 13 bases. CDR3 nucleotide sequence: TGTGCCAGCAATTCCCTAGGGAACACAGATACGCAGTATTTT. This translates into CASNSLGNTDTQYF.

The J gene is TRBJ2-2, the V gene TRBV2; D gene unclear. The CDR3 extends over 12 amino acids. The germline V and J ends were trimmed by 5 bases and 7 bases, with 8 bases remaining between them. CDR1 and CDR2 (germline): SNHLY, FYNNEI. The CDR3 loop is CASSISGGELFF. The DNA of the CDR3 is TGTGCCAGCAGTATCAGTGGCGGGGAGCTGTTTTTT.

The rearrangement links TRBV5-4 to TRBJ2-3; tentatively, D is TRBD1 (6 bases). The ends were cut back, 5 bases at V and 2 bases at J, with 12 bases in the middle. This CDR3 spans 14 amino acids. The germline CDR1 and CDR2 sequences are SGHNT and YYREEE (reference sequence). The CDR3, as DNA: TGTGCCAGCAGAGTGACAGGATCCACAGATACGCAGTATTTT. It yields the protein CASRVTGSTDTQYF. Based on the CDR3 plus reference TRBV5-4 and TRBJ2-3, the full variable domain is ETGVTQSPTHLIKTRGQQVTLRCSSQSGHNTVSWYQQALGQGPQFIFQYYREEENGRGNFPPRFSGLQFPNYSSELNVNALELDDSALYLCASRVTGSTDTQYFGPGTRLTVL.

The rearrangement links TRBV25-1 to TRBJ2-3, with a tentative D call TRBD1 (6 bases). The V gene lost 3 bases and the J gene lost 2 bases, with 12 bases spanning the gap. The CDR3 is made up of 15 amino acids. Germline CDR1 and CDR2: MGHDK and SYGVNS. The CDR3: CASSDQGRATDTQYF. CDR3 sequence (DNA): TGTGCCAGCAGTGACCAGGGGCGCGCCACAGATACGCAGTATTTT.